This TCR beta chain was identified during a study of metastatic and nonmetastatic thyroid tumors. Turning to the study itself: It was across blood and tumor or nodule tissue from malignant and benign thyroid patients that repertoires were compared.

As for this clone: The antigen is undetermined.

Study results and limitations: Benign nodules reportedly had significantly lower TCR beta diversity than malignant thyroid tumors in blood and tumor.

All patients reached thyroid surgery having received no treatment beforehand. Under the authors' procedure: A classifier of distant metastasis in papillary thyroid cancer was built from CDR3 differences (across clinicopathological groups). TCRdb used MiXCR to call clones anew from the PCR reads. The authors' filters were not applied to this entry. This sample has tens of thousands of clones, with roughly 30% found just once. Sequencing input: blood. This clonotype originated in a female donor with papillary thyroid cancer or a benign thyroid nodule (not recorded which). Some clones in this sample may be carry-over from other donors' samples.

CDR3 sequence reads: CASSLVQGISEKLFF. The CDR3 bases are TGTGCCAGCAGCTTAGTGCAGGGGATTAGTGAAAAACTGTTTTTT. The V gene is TRBV7-2, the J gene TRBJ1-4; possibly TRBD1 for D (6 bases). V dropped 1 base and J dropped 7 bases, with 13 bases sitting between them. The CDR3 runs to 15 residues. CDR1 SGHTA and CDR2 FQGNSA come from the germline V gene.